Reported below is one T cell receptor (beta chain). The antigen remains unidentified. Whole-study results and caveats: Tumor Tregs overlapped most with tumor, then blood, naive CD4+ cells. Tumor memory CD4+ T cell TCR gene usage clustered with blood and lymph node memory CD4+ cells and lymph node naive CD4+ cells.

Constant-region reverse primers amplified full-length variable regions, followed by semi-nested Nested Universal Primer A PCR. TCRdb itself ran the 5' RACE reads through MiXCR, one entry per CDR3 protein. In the table there are under 15,000 distinct CDR3 sequences, just over 50% of which are singletons. V dropped 3 bases and J dropped 4 bases, with 7 bases sitting between them. This CDR3 comprises 13 residues. Treg sorting used a CD4+CD25+CD127-/low gate. This rearrangement joins TRBV12-3 or TRBV12-4 to TRBJ1-5; D unclear. The source of this sequence is a female donor with breast cancer. What was sequenced was tumor-infiltrating Tregs sorted from the breast tumor. CDR3 amino acids: CASSLEENQPQHF. CDR3 nucleotide sequence: TGTGCCAGCAGTTTGGAGGAAAATCAGCCCCAGCATTTT.